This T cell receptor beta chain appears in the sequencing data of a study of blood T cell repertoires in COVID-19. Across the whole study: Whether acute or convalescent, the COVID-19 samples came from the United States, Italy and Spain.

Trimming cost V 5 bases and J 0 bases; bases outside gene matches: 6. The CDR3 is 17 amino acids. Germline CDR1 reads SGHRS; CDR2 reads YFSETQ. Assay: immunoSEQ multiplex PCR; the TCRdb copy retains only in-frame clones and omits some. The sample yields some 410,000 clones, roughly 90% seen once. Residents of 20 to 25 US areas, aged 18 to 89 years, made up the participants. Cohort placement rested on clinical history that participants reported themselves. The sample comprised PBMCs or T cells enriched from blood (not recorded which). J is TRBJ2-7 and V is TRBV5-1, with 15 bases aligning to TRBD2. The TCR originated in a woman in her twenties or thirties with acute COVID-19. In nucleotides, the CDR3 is TGCGCCAGCAGATCGGGGACTAGCGGGGGGAGCTCCTACGAGCAGTACTTC. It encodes CASRSGTSGGSSYEQYF. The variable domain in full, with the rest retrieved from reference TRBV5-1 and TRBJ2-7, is KAGVTQTPRYLIKTRGQQVTLSCSPISGHRSVSWYQQTPGQGLQFLFEYFSETQRNKGNFPGRFSGRQFSNSRSEMNVSTLELGDSALYLCASRSGTSGGSSYEQYFGPGTRLTVT.